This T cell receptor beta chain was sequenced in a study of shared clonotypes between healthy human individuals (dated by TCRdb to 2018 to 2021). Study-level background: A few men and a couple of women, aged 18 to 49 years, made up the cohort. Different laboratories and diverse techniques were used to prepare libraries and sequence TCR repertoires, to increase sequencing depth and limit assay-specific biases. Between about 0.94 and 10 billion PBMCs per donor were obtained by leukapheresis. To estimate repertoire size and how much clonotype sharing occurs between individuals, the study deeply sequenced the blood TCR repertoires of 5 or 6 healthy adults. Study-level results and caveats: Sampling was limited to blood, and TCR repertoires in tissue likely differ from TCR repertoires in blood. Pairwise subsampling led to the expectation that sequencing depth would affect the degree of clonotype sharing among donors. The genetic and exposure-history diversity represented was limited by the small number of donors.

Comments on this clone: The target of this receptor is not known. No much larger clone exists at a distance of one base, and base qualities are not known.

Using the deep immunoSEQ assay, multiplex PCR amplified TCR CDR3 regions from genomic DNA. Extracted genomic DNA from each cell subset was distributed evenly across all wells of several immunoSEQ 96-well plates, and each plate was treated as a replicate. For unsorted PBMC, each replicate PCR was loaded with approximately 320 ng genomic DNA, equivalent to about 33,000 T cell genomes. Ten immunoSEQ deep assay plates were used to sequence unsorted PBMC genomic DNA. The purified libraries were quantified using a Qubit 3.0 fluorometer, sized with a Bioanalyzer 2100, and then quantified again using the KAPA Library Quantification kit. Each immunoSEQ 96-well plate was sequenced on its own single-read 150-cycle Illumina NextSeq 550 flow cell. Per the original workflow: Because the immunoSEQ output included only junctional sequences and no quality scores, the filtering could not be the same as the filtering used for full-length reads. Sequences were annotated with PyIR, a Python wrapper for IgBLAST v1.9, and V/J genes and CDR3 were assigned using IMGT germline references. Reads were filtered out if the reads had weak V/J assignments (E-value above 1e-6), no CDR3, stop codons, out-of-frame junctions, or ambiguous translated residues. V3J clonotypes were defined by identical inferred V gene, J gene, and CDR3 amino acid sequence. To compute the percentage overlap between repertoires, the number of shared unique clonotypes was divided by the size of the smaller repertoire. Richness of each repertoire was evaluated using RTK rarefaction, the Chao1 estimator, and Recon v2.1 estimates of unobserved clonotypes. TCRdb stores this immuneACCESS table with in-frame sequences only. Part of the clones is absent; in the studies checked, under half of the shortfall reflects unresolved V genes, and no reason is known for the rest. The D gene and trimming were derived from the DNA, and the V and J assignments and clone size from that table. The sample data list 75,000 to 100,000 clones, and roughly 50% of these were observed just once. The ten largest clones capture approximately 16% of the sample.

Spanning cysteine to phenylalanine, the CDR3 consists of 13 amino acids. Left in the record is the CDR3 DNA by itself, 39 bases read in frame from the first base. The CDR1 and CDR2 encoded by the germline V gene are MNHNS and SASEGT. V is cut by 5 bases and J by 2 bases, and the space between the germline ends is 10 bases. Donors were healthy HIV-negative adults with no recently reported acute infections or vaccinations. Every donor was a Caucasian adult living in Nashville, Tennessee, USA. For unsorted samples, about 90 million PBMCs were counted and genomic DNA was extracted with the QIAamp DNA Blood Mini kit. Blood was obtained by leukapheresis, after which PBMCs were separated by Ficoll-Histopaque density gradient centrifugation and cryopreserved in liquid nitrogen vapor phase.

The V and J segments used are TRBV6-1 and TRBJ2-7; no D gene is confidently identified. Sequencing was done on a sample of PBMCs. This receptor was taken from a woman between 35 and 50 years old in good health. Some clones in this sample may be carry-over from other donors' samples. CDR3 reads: CASSLGHTYEQYF. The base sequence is TGTGCCAGCAGTCTGGGCCACACCTACGAGCAGTACTTC.